This TCR beta chain was recorded in a study of T cell repertoires and Cas9 in healthy adults (dated by TCRdb to 2016 to 2018). In the study overall: Within the CD4 and CD8 compartments, the researchers characterized SpCas9-reactive T cells in terms of multi-effector potency, cytotoxicity and lineage determination. The study looked at preexisting T cell immunity to the Streptococcus pyogenes Cas9 nuclease (SpCas9), which is used in CRISPR gene editing.

General findings and caveats noted by the study authors: Proliferation and function of SpCas9-reactive effector T cells were reported to be mitigated in vitro by SpCas9-reactive regulatory T cells.

Donors were healthy humans. Library construction relied on the immunoSEQ multiplex PCR assay. Drawn from immuneACCESS, this table holds only the in-frame rearrangements with V and J called that TCRdb kept. Clones are partly lost; checked studies trace under half to an unresolved V gene and leave the rest unexplained. A total of about 22,000 clones appear in this sample, roughly 90% of them only once. The top ten clonotypes cover about 0.87% of the sample. CDR1 is given as MNHEY and CDR2 as SMNVEV, both from the germline V gene (reference sequence). The CDR3 sequence holds 14 residues, the cysteine and phenylalanine included. Only the CDR3 portion is preserved as DNA: 42 bases, with reading frame beginning at the first base. Trimmed from V: 7 bases; trimmed from J: 3 bases; junction bases lacking a gene match: 7. Of note for this clone: Its antigen is not yet known. No much larger clonotype is one base removed from it; base qualities were not supplied.

The V gene is TRBV27 and the J gene is TRBJ1-2, with TRBD1 matching 8 junction bases. The sequenced material came from CD4+ effector T cells (CD127+, CD25-, CD137-, CD154-) from PBMCs; culture status not recorded. The receptor was isolated from a human donor in good health. The nucleotide sequence is TGTGCCAGCAAGACCGGGACAGGCTACTATGGCTACACCTTC. Its amino acids are CASKTGTGYYGYTF.